Here is one T cell receptor beta chain with its context. The source of the sample is a study of Tregs in tolerant kidney transplant recipients. With 2 bases clipped from V and 4 bases from J, the junction kept 11 bases outside the gene matches. Germline assignment: CDR1 MNHEY and CDR2 SMNVEV (reference sequence). The CDR3 extends over 17 amino acids. Assay used: immunoSEQ multiplex PCR; TCRdb lists only in-frame clones, some missing. This table holds tens of thousands of clones, around 90% found once. The TCR originated in a human donor who received a combined kidney and bone marrow transplant. The chain uses TRBV27 and TRBJ2-1; 7 bases line up with TRBD2. The sample here was Tregs from blood, taken before the transplant. Here the CDR3 reads CASSLSLASGVYNEQFF. The DNA for the CDR3 is TGTGCCAGCAGTTTAAGCCTGGCTAGCGGAGTTTACAATGAGCAGTTCTTC.